These T cell receptor beta chains were read from a single sample in a study of CD8+CD57+ T cells in acquired aplastic anemia. TCRdb re-called the reads with MiXCR, one entry per CDR3 protein. The data contain 150,000 to 200,000 distinct CDR3 sequences, roughly half of them singletons. Source material: sorted CD4+, CD8+, or CD8+CD57+ T cells (not recorded which) from PBMCs. These TCRs come from a human donor with aplastic anemia. The CDR3 runs from the conserved cysteine through the conserved F or W. The D gene is left open where the match is weak. Some rows mark clone size as missing; the rest say once, few, many or name a class of expanded clone.

v_call	d_call	clone_size	j_call	cdr3_aa	cdr3_nt
TRBV6-2/TRBV6-3	NA	many	TRBJ1-3	CASSYSTALKW	TGTGCCAGCAGTTACTCGACGGCTCTCAAGTGG
TRBV6-2/TRBV6-3	NA	once	TRBJ1-3	CASRTRTVGNTIYF	TGTGCCAGCAGGACCAGGACGGTAGGAAACACCATATATTTT
TRBV5-1	NA	NA	TRBJ1-4	CASSLGGKKLFF	TGCGCCAGCAGCTTGGGAGGAAAAAAACTGTTTTTT
TRBV9	NA	NA	TRBJ1-1	CASTALATSNTEAFF	TGTGCCAGCACAGCACTCGCCACCTCGAACACTGAAGCTTTCTTT
TRBV19	NA	NA	TRBJ2-7	CASSIRLRGYEQYF	TGTGCCAGTAGTATAAGGTTACGGGGGTACGAGCAGTACTTC
TRBV10-3	NA	NA	TRBJ1-6	CAISGSRGDSPLHF	TGTGCCATCAGTGGGTCAAGAGGGGATTCACCCCTCCACTTT
TRBV11-1	NA	NA	TRBJ2-1	CASSLAWQGNNEQFF	TGTGCCAGCAGCTTAGCGTGGCAGGGAAACAATGAGCAGTTCTTC
TRBV5-5	TRBD2	many	TRBJ2-7	CASSAGLAFEQYF	TGTGCCAGCAGCGCCGGACTAGCGTTCGAGCAGTACTTC
TRBV20-1	NA	many	TRBJ1-2	CSAGQPGYTF	TGCAGTGCCGGACAGCCCGGCTACACCTTC
TRBV11-2	NA	many	TRBJ2-7	CASSLSPRSSYEQYF	TGTGCCAGCAGCTTGTCACCGAGGAGCTCCTACGAGCAGTACTTC
TRBV29-1	TRBD2	many	TRBJ2-3	CSVEGLAGADTQYF	TGCAGCGTCGAGGGACTAGCGGGGGCAGATACGCAGTATTTT
TRBV11-2	TRBD1	many	TRBJ2-7	CASSLDRGLSSYEQYF	TGTGCCAGCAGCCTCGACAGGGGGCTCAGCTCCTACGAGCAGTACTTC
TRBV19	TRBD1	NA	TRBJ1-6	CASSQDRDSPLHF	TGTGCCAGTAGTCAGGACAGGGACTCACCCCTCCACTTT
TRBV7-2	NA	many	TRBJ1-5	CASSLGPGGQPQHF	TGTGCCAGCAGCTTAGGCCCGGGCGGACAGCCCCAGCATTTT
TRBV5-2	NA	NA	TRBJ1-5	CASNLILMTDVIAQPQHF	TGTGCCAGCAACCTTATACTTATGACAGACGTGATCGCTCAGCCCCAGCATTTT
TRBV7-8	NA	once	TRBJ2-1	CASRASNGQFF	TGTGCCAGCAGGGCCTCCAATGGGCAGTTCTTC
TRBV3-1	NA	NA	TRBJ1-1	CASSQNSHRIMNTEAFF	TGTGCCAGCAGCCAAAATTCACACAGGATCATGAACACTGAAGCTTTCTTT
TRBV19	TRBD1	many	TRBJ2-3	CASSIDRGAQYF	TGTGCCAGTAGTATCGACAGGGGGGCGCAGTATTTT
TRBV14	NA	many	TRBJ1-3	CASSQELVSGNTIYF	TGTGCCAGCAGCCAAGAATTGGTCTCTGGAAACACCATATATTTT
TRBV25-1	TRBD2	NA	TRBJ2-3	CASNSVAGGSTSTDTQYF	TGTGCCAGCAACTCCGTAGCGGGAGGCTCAACTAGCACAGATACGCAGTATTTT
TRBV3-1	NA	many	TRBJ2-7	CASSQVDGYEQYF	TGTGCCAGCAGCCAAGTGGACGGGTACGAGCAGTACTTC